This TCR beta chain stems from a study of T cells after yellow fever vaccination. As for the study in general: Fractions low in cell number were prepared with SMART-Seq v4 Ultra Low Input.

CDR3 size: 15 residues. Germline assignment: CDR1 MGHRA and CDR2 YSYEKL. V was trimmed by 3 bases and J by 7 bases, leaving 16 bases between them. Study-level points and caveats: Overall, a small share of clonotypes was seen in both CD4 and CD8 compartments.

TCRdb ran MiXCR on the 5' RACE reads and lists one entry per CDR3 protein. This table has nearly 350,000 distinct CDR3 sequences, roughly 8.6% appearing once. A note on this clonotype: No antigen is known for it.

The material sequenced was PBMCs, taken approximately 40 days after the first yellow fever vaccination. The V call is TRBV4-1, the J call TRBJ1-5; no reliable D call. This sequence originates from a man between 18 and 29 years old who received the YFV17D yellow fever vaccine. CDR3 sequence: CASSHAGMEGQPQHF. The CDR3 DNA sequence: TGCGCCAGCAGCCACGCCGGTATGGAAGGACAGCCCCAGCATTTT.